The 30 T cell receptor beta chains in this list originate from one sample, sequenced in a study of cytomegalovirus exposure and HLA in healthy donors. PCR amplification relied on 60 Vbeta primers (plus 13 Jbeta primers). The protocol was immunoSEQ multiplex PCR, while the TCRdb copy is restricted to in-frame clones and leaves out a portion. This table has about 170,000 clones, approximately 77% appearing once. The specimen sequenced was PBMCs. All receptors derive from a male donor in good health and CMV-seronegative.

This chain connects TRBV28 to TRBJ2-4; 9 nucleotides agree with TRBD1. Trimming cost V 1 base and J 9 bases; bases outside gene matches: 1. This CDR3 has 13 residues. Germline-derived CDR1 and CDR2 are MDHEN and SYDVKM. The CDR3 DNA is TGTGCCAGCAGTTTATCGACAGGGGGCATTCAGTACTTC. Its translation: CASSLSTGGIQYF.

V usage is TRBV6-1 and J usage is TRBJ1-6; 8 bases match TRBD1. Germline loops: CDR1 MNHNS, CDR2 SASEGT. The CDR3 is 20 residues long. J gave up 0 bases and V 3 bases, and 13 bases lay outside the gene matches. The CDR3 nucleotides are TGTGCCAGCAGTGAGCCTCCGACAGGGGCCTGGAGCTCCTATAATTCACCCCTCCACTTT. Protein product: CASSEPPTGAWSSYNSPLHF.

The J gene is TRBJ2-1, the V gene TRBV7-2; D might be TRBD1 (6 bases). There are 13 residues in the CDR3. CDR1 and CDR2 (germline): SGHTA, FQGNSA. V lost 3 bases and J lost 8, with 11 bases in between. The CDR3 nucleotides read TGTGCCAGCAGCTTGGGGGCGGCTGATGAGCAGTTCTTC. Amino acids: CASSLGAADEQFF.

The chain uses TRBV19 and TRBJ2-3; D perhaps matches TRBD2 (6 bases). The CDR3 covers 14 residues. Germline CDR1 LNHDA, CDR2 SQIVND (reference sequence). The V and J ends lost 7 bases and 1 base respectively, with 12 bases between them. The CDR3: CASTSASGTDTQYF. In DNA, the CDR3 is TGTGCCAGTACCAGCGCTAGCGGCACAGATACGCAGTATTTT.

This clone is a singleton in its sample. This chain's CDR3 is CAISRQGDQPQHF. In nucleotides, the CDR3 is TGTGCCATCAGCCGACAGGGTGACCAGCCCCAGCATTTT. This chain links TRBV10-3 with TRBJ1-5; TRBD1 matches 7 bases. The CDR3 spans 13 residues. J was trimmed by 7 bases and V by 6 bases; bases with no gene match: 6. Germline V gene sequence: CDR1 ENHRY, CDR2 SYGVKD.

The V and J genes are TRBV6-4 and TRBJ1-1; D gene ambiguous. The V end was cut by 6 bases, the J end by 0 bases, with 8 bases between. Looked up from germline, CDR1 is MRHNA and CDR2 is SNTAGT. The length of the CDR3 is 13 residues. CDR3 DNA sequence: TGTGCCAGCAGCTCCGAGATGAACACTGAAGCTTTCTTT. Its translation: CASSSEMNTEAFF.

The chain links TRBV5-1 to TRBJ1-1; no clear D gene. There are 13 residues in the CDR3. Trimming took off 2 bases at V and 7 bases at J, with 12 bases between the two ends. Looked up from germline, CDR1 is SGHRS and CDR2 is YFSETQ. This CDR3 reads CASSLEPGLEAFF. The CDR3 coding sequence is TGCGCCAGCAGCTTAGAACCAGGTCTTGAAGCTTTCTTT.

This clone is a singleton in its sample. V is TRBV4-2 and J is TRBJ2-2; 7 nucleotides line up with TRBD2. V dropped 1 base and J dropped 7; count of bases not matched to a gene: 9. Per the germline V gene, CDR1 is LGHNA and CDR2 is YNFKEQ. CDR3 length: 16 residues. This CDR3 reads CASSQGLAARGGELFF. The CDR3 DNA reads as TGTGCCAGCAGCCAAGGCCTAGCGGCCCGAGGCGGGGAGCTGTTTTTT.

This chain links TRBV15 with TRBJ1-2, with 8 bases lining up with TRBD1. Unmatched junction bases numbered 8, after V lost 0 bases and J lost 5 bases. This CDR3 is built from 16 residues. Per the germline V gene, CDR1 is LNHNV and CDR2 is YYDKDF (reference sequence). As DNA, the CDR3 is TGTGCCACCAGCAGAGAACCGGGACAGGCGGCGTATGGCTACACCTTC. Its translation is CATSREPGQAAYGYTF.

This chain uses TRBV5-6 with TRBJ2-7; 7 bases are a match to TRBD2. The germline V gene encodes CDR1 SGHDT and CDR2 YYEEEE. V lost 4 bases and J lost 0; bases outside the gene matches: 10. The CDR3 sequence is 16 residues long. The CDR3 nucleotides are TGTGCCAGCAGCGGAACTAGCGTCCTTCTCTCCTACGAGCAGTACTTC. Protein sequence: CASSGTSVLLSYEQYF.

This chain links TRBV27 with TRBJ1-6; D gene unclear. With 1 base removed from V and 7 bases from J, the gap between germline ends came to 5 bases. The CDR3 contains 13 residues. Germline V gene sequence: CDR1 MNHEY, CDR2 SMNVEV (reference sequence). The CDR3: CASSLLQNSPLHF. The DNA for the CDR3 is TGTGCCAGCAGTTTATTACAGAATTCACCCCTCCACTTT.

This clone was detected only once. V is TRBV9 and J is TRBJ1-5; possibly TRBD1 for D (6 bases). Germline CDR1 and CDR2: SGDLS and YYNGEE. This CDR3 spans 15 amino acids. V lost 1 base to trimming and J lost 1 base, with 9 bases between them. CDR3 amino acids: CASSVSGASNQPQHF. The CDR3, as DNA: TGTGCCAGCAGCGTATCAGGGGCCAGCAATCAGCCCCAGCATTTT.

The CDR3 protein is CASSLAAGAVYGYTF. CDR3 bases: TGCGCCAGCAGCTTGGCTGCAGGGGCGGTCTATGGCTACACCTTC. The chain recombines TRBV5-1 with TRBJ1-2, with D possibly being TRBD1 (6 bases). Germline values: CDR1 SGHRS, CDR2 YFSETQ. Trimming cost V 0 bases and J 4 bases, with 13 bases left between them. CDR3 length equals 15 residues.

This chain joins TRBV2 and TRBJ2-7, with a possible D match to TRBD2 (5 bases). CDR3 length: 15 amino acids. The germline V gene encodes CDR1 SNHLY and CDR2 FYNNEI. V was pared by 6 bases and J by 4 bases, with 19 bases between. DNA for the CDR3: TGTGCCAGCAGGAAGGAGCGCGAGGGCCCGTACGAGCAGTACTTC. Translated, it gives CASRKEREGPYEQYF.

This chain joins TRBV7-8 and TRBJ2-2; TRBD2 agrees at 13 bases. The ends lost 5 bases at V and 6 bases at J; junction bases unmatched: 12. The CDR3 is 18 residues long. Germline V gives CDR1 SGHVS, CDR2 FQNEAQ. The DNA of the CDR3 is TGTGCCAGCAGCCCCAGGACTAGCGGGGGATCAGGGGCCGGGGAGCTGTTTTTT. This sequence encodes CASSPRTSGGSGAGELFF.

V gene TRBV9 combines with J gene TRBJ2-3; D unclear. This CDR3 has 14 amino acids. Germline CDR1 and CDR2: SGDLS and YYNGEE. The V gene lost 0 bases and the J gene lost 2 bases, with 7 bases spanning the gap. The CDR3 loop is CASSVAANTDTQYF. The CDR3 DNA reads TGTGCCAGCAGCGTAGCAGCGAACACAGATACGCAGTATTTT.

The V gene is TRBV4-2, the J gene TRBJ2-1; 12 bases fit TRBD2. The germline gives CDR1 LGHNA, CDR2 YNFKEQ. The CDR3 totals 17 residues. Trimming removed 4 bases from V and 5 bases from J; junction bases left unmatched: 9. The CDR3 DNA reads TGTGCCAGCAGCCCCTCCTCTAGCGGGGGGGCCCACAATGAGCAGTTCTTC. It encodes CASSPSSSGGAHNEQFF.

The chain has TRBV5-1 and TRBJ2-3; D possibly corresponds to TRBD1 (5 bases). CDR1 is SGHRS and CDR2 is YFSETQ in the germline V gene. This CDR3 is 16 amino acids long. V was cut by 6 bases and J by 1 base, with 18 bases left in between. In nucleotides, the CDR3 is TGCGCCAGCAAAACAGCAATTGGGGCGGGCACAGATACGCAGTATTTT. Amino acids: CASKTAIGAGTDTQYF.

The chain joins TRBV15 to TRBJ1-1; 8 nucleotides align to TRBD1. CDR3 length: 14 amino acids. The germline gives CDR1 LNHNV, CDR2 YYDKDF (reference sequence). Trimming cost V 0 bases and J 14 bases; bases outside gene matches: 11. The DNA for the CDR3 is TGTGCCACCAGCAGAGACTCCGGGACAGGCACTAAATTCTTT. Translated: CATSRDSGTGTKFF. Based on the CDR3 plus reference TRBV15 and TRBJ1-1, the full variable domain is DAMVIQNPRYQVTQFGKPVTLSCSQTLNHNVMYWYQQKSSQAPKLLFHYYDKDFNNEADTPDNFQSRRPNTSFCFLDIRSPGLGDTAMYLCATSRDSGTGTKFFGQGTRLTVV.

The rearrangement joins TRBV27 to TRBJ2-7, with 9 bases fitting TRBD2. Germline V lookup: CDR1 MNHEY, CDR2 SMNVEV (reference sequence). V lost 6 bases, J lost 2 bases, and 5 bases stayed unmatched. The CDR3 spans 14 residues. CDR3 region: CASRYSGRPYEQYF. CDR3 bases: TGTGCCAGCAGATATAGCGGGAGACCCTACGAGCAGTACTTC.

The chain carries TRBV4-3 and TRBJ2-3, with TRBD1 matching over 10 bases. Looked up from germline, CDR1 is LGHNA and CDR2 is YSLEER. CDR3 length: 16 residues. V trimming: 0 bases; J trimming: 4 bases; junction bases outside the gene matches: 4. The CDR3 sequence is CASSQDGTGEADTQYF. The CDR3 nucleotides read TGCGCCAGCAGCCAAGATGGGACAGGGGAGGCAGATACGCAGTATTTT.

This clone came up once. CDR3 nucleotide sequence: TGTGCCAGCAGTGAAAAGGCCCCCCAAACAGGGGGAGGTGAAAAACTGTTTTTT. As protein: CASSEKAPQTGGGEKLFF. V gene TRBV25-1 combines with J gene TRBJ1-4; TRBD1 matches at 8 bases. V gave up 2 bases and J gave up 7 bases; unmatched junction bases: 15. CDR3 size: 18 residues. Germline CDR1 reads MGHDK; CDR2 reads SYGVNS. Full variable domain (missing parts from reference TRBV25-1 and TRBJ1-4): EADIYQTPRYLVIGTGKKITLECSQTMGHDKMYWYQQDPGMELHLIHYSYGVNSTEKGDLSSESTVSRIRTEHFPLTLESARPSHTSQYLCASSEKAPQTGGGEKLFFGSGTQLSVL.

The chain joins TRBV9 to TRBJ2-2; D is perhaps TRBD2 (5 bases). This CDR3 is 15 amino acids long. Germline lookup yields CDR1 SGDLS and CDR2 YYNGEE. The ends were cut back, 3 bases at V and 6 bases at J, with 15 bases in the middle. The CDR3 loop is CASSGRGQFAGELFF. For the CDR3, the DNA is TGTGCCAGCAGCGGACGAGGGCAGTTCGCCGGGGAGCTGTTTTTT. Full variable domain (remainder filled in from reference TRBV9 and TRBJ2-2): DSGVTQTPKHLITATGQRVTLRCSPRSGDLSVYWYQQSLDQGLQFLIQYYNGEERAKGNILERFSAQQFPDLHSELNLSSLELGDSALYFCASSGRGQFAGELFFGEGSRLTVL.

This chain connects TRBV5-1 to TRBJ1-1, with a tentative D call TRBD1 (5 bases). The CDR3 is 15 residues long. The V end lost 3 bases, the J end lost 0 bases, and 12 bases lay between the germline ends. The germline V gene has CDR1 SGHRS and CDR2 YFSETQ. The CDR3 reads CASSYSGGVNTEAFF. CDR3 in DNA: TGCGCCAGCAGCTACTCCGGGGGGGTGAACACTGAAGCTTTCTTT.

V usage is TRBV29-1 and J usage is TRBJ2-5, with D uncertain. CDR1 and CDR2 from the germline V gene are SQVTM and ANQGSEA. This CDR3 region has 13 residues. V was clipped by 1 base and J by 5 bases, with 11 bases between them. CDR3 bases: TGCAGCGTTGAAGTGGTGGTCGGGGAGACCCAGTACTTC. Protein product: CSVEVVVGETQYF.

The chain joins TRBV19 to TRBJ2-1, with 7 nucleotides matching TRBD2. This CDR3 comprises 13 residues. J lost 9 bases, V lost 2 bases, and 4 bases had no gene match. In germline, CDR1 is LNHDA, CDR2 SQIVND (reference sequence). The CDR3, as DNA: TGTGCCAGTAGTATAACACTAGCGAGTGAGCAGTTCTTC. Its protein product is CASSITLASEQFF.

The chain recombines TRBV13 with TRBJ2-3; D possibly corresponds to TRBD2 (6 bases). The CDR3 sequence is 16 residues long. Trimming left V 5 bases short and J 2 bases short, with 17 bases between. CDR1 and CDR2 (germline): PRHDT, FYEKMQ (reference sequence). The CDR3 nucleotides read TGTGCCAGCAGCCCATCCCTGACTAGTACCACAGATACGCAGTATTTT. Encoded protein: CASSPSLTSTTDTQYF.

This clone came up a few times. The V gene is TRBV11-2, the J gene TRBJ2-3; 8 positions agree with TRBD1. With V trimmed by 6 bases and J by 2 bases, 7 bases remained unmatched. The CDR3 has 15 amino acids. Germline CDR1 and CDR2: SGHAT and FQNNGV. The CDR3 sequence: CASRKQGVITDTQYF. The CDR3 coding sequence is TGTGCCAGCAGAAAACAGGGGGTAATCACAGATACGCAGTATTTT.

The J gene is TRBJ2-1, the V gene TRBV9, with 10 bases lining up with TRBD1. V shed 3 bases and J 6 bases; nucleotides not matched to a gene: 3. The CDR3 length is 14 residues. Germline V gene data show CDR1 as SGDLS and CDR2 as YYNGEE. As DNA, the CDR3 is TGTGCCAGCAGCGCGGGACAGGGGCTCAATGAGCAGTTCTTC. Residues: CASSAGQGLNEQFF. The variable domain in full, completed from reference TRBV9 and TRBJ2-1, reads DSGVTQTPKHLITATGQRVTLRCSPRSGDLSVYWYQQSLDQGLQFLIQYYNGEERAKGNILERFSAQQFPDLHSELNLSSLELGDSALYFCASSAGQGLNEQFFGPGTRLTVL.

The chain has TRBV10-1 and TRBJ2-7; 11 bases are shared with TRBD1. The CDR3 is made up of 14 amino acids. The V and J ends lost 7 bases and 4 bases, in that order; junction bases with no gene match: 6. The germline gives CDR1 WNHNN, CDR2 SYGVQD (reference sequence). The CDR3 protein is CASTGDRGWYEQYF. Here the CDR3 DNA reads TGCGCCAGCACGGGGGACAGGGGGTGGTACGAGCAGTACTTC.